The 18 T cell receptor beta chains given below trace back to one sample, sequenced in a study of shared T cell receptors in the human thymus (dated by TCRdb to about 2021). Libraries were built with the immunoSEQ multiplex PCR assay. TCRdb took over this immuneACCESS table, retaining in-frame rearrangements with V and J assigned. Such tables are incomplete; in checked studies, under half of the missing clones stem from an unresolved V gene, and the remainder is unexplained. Counted in this sample were hundreds of thousands of clones; 85% to 95% of them appeared once. Approximately 0.02% of the sample lies in the top ten. The sequenced sample was thymocytes. The receptors stem from a human donor.

This clone was counted once. The chain links TRBV10-1 to TRBJ2-1, with D tentatively TRBD1 or TRBD2 (6 bases each). CDR1 and CDR2 (germline): WNHNN, SYGVQD (reference sequence). The CDR3 runs 13 residues. V shed 4 bases and J shed 8 bases, with 12 bases lying between them. The DNA of the CDR3 is TGCGCCAGCAGTGCTATCGGGGGCTATGAGCAGTTCTTC. Its translation is CASSAIGGYEQFF.

V usage is TRBV5-4 and J usage is TRBJ2-3, with TRBD2 matching over 13 bases. J gave up 4 bases and V 4 bases, and 6 bases lay outside the gene matches. CDR1 is SGHNT and CDR2 is YYREEE in the germline V gene (reference sequence). This CDR3 spans 16 amino acids. The CDR3 region is CASSRRLAGGPDTQYF. In DNA form, the CDR3 reads TGTGCCAGCAGCCGACGACTAGCGGGAGGTCCAGATACGCAGTATTTT. The variable domain in full, with the rest retrieved from reference TRBV5-4 and TRBJ2-3, is ETGVTQSPTHLIKTRGQQVTLRCSSQSGHNTVSWYQQALGQGPQFIFQYYREEENGRGNFPPRFSGLQFPNYSSELNVNALELDDSALYLCASSRRLAGGPDTQYFGPGTRLTVL.

The J gene is TRBJ2-5, the V gene TRBV20-1; D may be TRBD1 or TRBD2 (5 bases each). Germline V lookup: CDR1 DFQATT, CDR2 SNEGSKA (reference sequence). This CDR3 has 10 residues. The V and J ends lost 5 bases and 5 bases respectively, with 6 bases between them. In DNA form, the CDR3 reads TGCAGTGCTTGGGGGGAGACCCAGTACTTC. It translates to CSAWGETQYF.

The V gene is TRBV5-1, the J gene TRBJ2-1; TRBD2 matches at 9 bases. With 3 bases clipped from V and 9 bases from J, the junction kept 22 bases outside the gene matches. CDR1 and CDR2 (germline): SGHRS, YFSETQ. CDR3 length equals 19 residues. The CDR3 loop is CASSSPGTPAGGPRGEQFF. For the CDR3, the DNA is TGCGCCAGCAGCTCCCCGGGGACCCCAGCGGGAGGACCTCGGGGTGAGCAGTTCTTC.

The gene calls are TRBV19 and TRBJ2-5, with D possibly matching TRBD1 (6 bases). The CDR3 runs 16 residues. From germline, CDR1 is LNHDA and CDR2 SQIVND (reference sequence). V shed 5 bases and J shed 3 bases, with 19 bases lying between them. CDR3 nucleotide sequence: TGTGCCAGTAGTCCTCCGGGGCAGGGGAAGGAAGAGACCCAGTACTTC. This sequence encodes CASSPPGQGKEETQYF. The full variable domain, its missing parts supplied by reference TRBV19 and TRBJ2-5, is DGGITQSPKYLFRKEGQNVTLSCEQNLNHDAMYWYRQDPGQGLRLIYYSQIVNDFQKGDIAEGYSVSREKKESFPLTVTSAQKNPTAFYLCASSPPGQGKEETQYFGPGTRLLVL.

The chain joins TRBV7-2 to TRBJ2-1; TRBD2 matches 10 bases. The junction had 5 bases not matched to a gene; V was cut back by 3 bases and J by 6 bases. Germline CDR1 SGHTA, CDR2 FQGNSA. The CDR3 is made up of 15 amino acids. CDR3: CASSLISGRFNEQFF. CDR3 bases: TGTGCCAGCAGCTTGATTAGCGGGAGGTTCAATGAGCAGTTCTTC.

V is TRBV7-8 and J is TRBJ2-3; 11 bases map to TRBD2. CDR3 length equals 16 residues. Trimming at V came to 5 bases and at J to 0 bases, leaving 4 bases not matched to a gene. Germline V gene data show CDR1 as SGHVS and CDR2 as FQNEAQ. The CDR3 DNA is TGTGCCAGCAGCCTGTGGACTAGCGGGAGCACAGATACGCAGTATTTT. Its protein is CASSLWTSGSTDTQYF.

The rearrangement uses TRBV28 and TRBJ2-1; D gene unclear. The CDR3 is 16 residues long. Germline V gives CDR1 MDHEN, CDR2 SYDVKM. V was trimmed by 5 bases and J by 0 bases, leaving 14 bases between them. The CDR3 DNA sequence: TGTGCCAGCAGTCCAGACCTGAAAAGCTCCTACAATGAGCAGTTCTTC. Residues: CASSPDLKSSYNEQFF.

The rearrangement links TRBV4-3 to TRBJ2-2; 10 positions agree with TRBD1. Germline lookup yields CDR1 LGHNA and CDR2 YSLEER. With V trimmed by 3 bases and J by 1 base, 5 bases remained unmatched. The CDR3 length is 17 residues. The CDR3 DNA sequence: TGCGCCAGCAGCCAGCCCGACAGGGGGCAGAACACCGGGGAGCTGTTTTTT. Residues: CASSQPDRGQNTGELFF.

This clone was detected only once. V usage is TRBV18 and J usage is TRBJ2-1, with 16 nucleotides matching TRBD2. The length of the CDR3 is 20 residues. CDR1 and CDR2 (germline): KGHSH, LQKENI. J was trimmed by 2 bases and V by 6 bases; bases with no gene match: 13. CDR3 region: CASSPSANGTSGRAYNEQFF. DNA for the CDR3: TGTGCCAGCTCGCCCAGCGCCAATGGGACTAGCGGGAGGGCCTACAATGAGCAGTTCTTC.

J is TRBJ1-3 and V is TRBV7-9, with D possibly TRBD1 on 6 matching bases. CDR1 is SEHNR and CDR2 is FQNEAQ in the germline V gene (reference sequence). Trimming shortened V by 2 bases and J by 0 bases, and 14 bases separated the two germline ends. The CDR3 runs 17 residues. CDR3 DNA sequence: TGTGCCAGCAGCTTATGGGACAAGGAACCCTCTGGAAACACCATATATTTT. Translated, it gives CASSLWDKEPSGNTIYF.

Only one count was recorded for this clone. This chain joins TRBV4-3 and TRBJ1-3; D perhaps matches TRBD1 (6 bases). Germline assignment: CDR1 LGHNA and CDR2 YSLEER. Trimming removed 0 bases at V and 1 base at J, with 10 bases between. This CDR3 is built from 16 residues. CDR3 sequence (DNA): TGCGCCAGCAGCCAAGATCCGGGGGCGTCTGGAAACACCATATATTTT. Translation gives CASSQDPGASGNTIYF.

The rearrangement uses TRBV2 and TRBJ2-3, with 7 bases identical to TRBD2. The CDR3 is 16 residues long. Germline V gene data show CDR1 as SNHLY and CDR2 as FYNNEI. The V gene end was trimmed by 6 bases and the J gene end by 0 bases; junction bases not matched to a gene: 9. The chain's CDR3 is CASRGPSSGSTDTQYF. The CDR3 bases are TGTGCCAGCAGGGGCCCTAGTAGCGGGAGCACAGATACGCAGTATTTT.

J is TRBJ2-1 and V is TRBV15; 9 nucleotides line up with TRBD1. The CDR3 has 18 amino acids. Germline CDR1 and CDR2: LNHNV and YYDKDF (reference sequence). J gave up 4 bases and V 2 bases, and 12 bases lay outside the gene matches. CDR3 in amino acids: CATSRLVKQGAIYNEQFF. CDR3 nucleotides: TGTGCCACCAGCAGATTGGTGAAACAGGGGGCAATATACAATGAGCAGTTCTTC.

J is TRBJ1-2 and V is TRBV25-1; TRBD1 aligns across 9 bases. The V gene's germline CDR1 is MGHDK and CDR2 SYGVNS. This CDR3 has 15 amino acids. V lost 7 bases, J lost 3 bases, and 9 bases stayed unmatched. DNA of the CDR3: TGTGCCAGCATTGGGACAGGGAGTTTAGACTATGGCTACACCTTC. It is translated as CASIGTGSLDYGYTF.

The gene calls are TRBV14 and TRBJ2-2; no firm D call. Looked up from germline, CDR1 is SGHDN and CDR2 is FVKESK. The CDR3 loop spans 15 amino acids. The V gene lost 1 base and the J gene lost 3 bases, with 9 bases spanning the gap. This chain's CDR3 is CASSQGVPDTGELFF. CDR3 in DNA: TGTGCCAGCAGCCAAGGGGTACCCGACACCGGGGAGCTGTTTTTT.

V and J are TRBV11-3 and TRBJ1-1; no clear D gene. With 5 bases removed from V and 1 base from J, the gap between germline ends came to 11 bases. Germline CDR1 and CDR2: SGHNT and YENEEA. The CDR3 covers 14 residues. The CDR3 spells CASSPPGENTEAFF. In DNA, the CDR3 is TGTGCCAGCAGCCCACCGGGAGAGAACACTGAAGCTTTCTTT.

CDR3 DNA sequence: TGTGCCAGCAGCACGACAGGGGGCATTGGGCAGTTCTTC. Residues: CASSTTGGIGQFF. The chain couples TRBV9 to TRBJ2-1, with 10 bases matching TRBD1. Per the germline V gene, CDR1 is SGDLS and CDR2 is YYNGEE. The junction had 7 bases not matched to a gene; V was cut back by 4 bases and J by 12 bases. The CDR3 spans 13 residues.